The 6 T cell receptor beta chains reported below all come from one sample, sequenced in a study of cytomegalovirus exposure and HLA in healthy donors. Profiling relied on immunoSEQ multiplex PCR, and the TCRdb table lists in-frame clones only, not all of them. This sample has 250,000 to 400,000 clones, with around 90% found just once. The material sequenced was PBMCs. The receptors were gathered from a woman aged 25 to 39 in good health and CMV-seropositive.

The chain is built from TRBV15 and TRBJ2-2, with D perhaps assigned TRBD1 or TRBD2 (5 bases each). CDR1 and CDR2 from the germline V gene are LNHNV and YYDKDF (reference sequence). This CDR3 region has 14 residues. Trimming left V 3 bases short and J 7 bases short, with 12 bases between. The CDR3 loop reads CATSSNEGNGELFF. The CDR3 DNA is TGTGCCACCAGCAGCAACGAGGGGAACGGGGAGCTGTTTTTT.

The V call is TRBV5-1, the J call TRBJ2-2; D not certain. V lost 5 bases to trimming and J lost 3 bases, with 2 bases between them. Germline assignment: CDR1 SGHRS and CDR2 YFSETQ. There are 11 residues in the CDR3. The CDR3 nucleotides read TGCGCCAGCAGTTACACCGGGGAGCTGTTTTTT. Translated, it gives CASSYTGELFF.

J is TRBJ2-1 and V is TRBV7-9; D gene ambiguous. Germline lookup yields CDR1 SEHNR and CDR2 FQNEAQ (reference sequence). This CDR3 contains 14 residues. V was trimmed by 1 base and J by 6 bases, leaving 10 bases between them. CDR3 sequence reads: CASSLEGQVNEQFF. CDR3 nucleotides: TGTGCCAGCAGCTTAGAGGGCCAGGTCAATGAGCAGTTCTTC.

The genes are TRBV4-3 and TRBJ2-2, with 7 bases matching TRBD1. From germline, CDR1 is LGHNA and CDR2 YSLEER. V trimming: 0 bases; J trimming: 1 base; junction bases outside the gene matches: 8. The CDR3 runs 18 residues. CDR3 in amino acids: CASSQDTGALLNTGELFF. Here the CDR3 DNA reads TGCGCCAGCAGCCAAGATACAGGGGCCCTCCTGAACACCGGGGAGCTGTTTTTT.

Only one count was recorded for this clone. This chain links TRBV15 with TRBJ2-6; TRBD2 matches at 7 bases. The CDR3 is 19 amino acids. The J segment lost 2 bases and the V segment lost 1 base, leaving 11 bases of the junction unmatched. Germline V lookup: CDR1 LNHNV, CDR2 YYDKDF (reference sequence). The CDR3 DNA is TGTGCCACCAGCAGAGGGGGGAGGGGCGCTCTGGCTGGGGCCAACGTCCTGACTTTC. The encoded protein is CATSRGGRGALAGANVLTF.

The CDR3 DNA reads as TGTGCCAGCAGCGTAGCCAGCGGGGGGGGAGATACGCAGTATTTT. It translates to CASSVASGGGDTQYF. V is TRBV9 and J is TRBJ2-3; TRBD2 matches 10 bases. V was clipped by 0 bases and J by 5 bases; unmatched bases: 3. Germline V CDR1 and CDR2: SGDLS, YYNGEE. The length of the CDR3 is 15 residues.